Listed below are T cell receptor beta chains from one sample, sequenced in a study of Graves' ophthalmopathy and Graves' hyperthyroidism. From the multiplex PCR reads, TCRdb called clonotypes with MiXCR, one entry per CDR3 protein. The profile shows 660,000 or so distinct CDR3 sequences, just over 40% of them singletons. The source material was peripheral blood. Receptor source: an adult man with Graves' ophthalmopathy. Both conserved end residues are part of each CDR3. The order of the fields is J gene, clone size, CDR3 length, V gene, D gene, CDR3 protein, CDR3 DNA. D genes are given only for firm matches. Size values are once, few and many counts, or a class for expanded clones, and some rows have none.

J: TRBJ1-2
size: many
length: 15
V: TRBV19
D: -
CDR3: CASSTATPGLYGYTF
DNA: TGTGCCAGTAGTACCGCCACCCCGGGGCTCTATGGCTACACCTTC

J: TRBJ1-1
size: -
length: 13
V: TRBV24-1
D: -
CDR3: CATRGRLNTEAFF
DNA: TGTGCCACCAGAGGACGGTTGAACACTGAAGCTTTCTTT

J: TRBJ2-2
size: -
length: 13
V: TRBV5-1
D: -
CDR3: CATREENTGELFF
DNA: TGCGCCACCAGGGAGGAGAACACCGGGGAGCTGTTTTTT

J: TRBJ1-5
size: -
length: 12
V: TRBV20-1
D: -
CDR3: CSAFGRDQPQHF
DNA: TGCAGTGCTTTCGGGAGGGATCAGCCCCAGCATTTT

J: TRBJ2-3
size: -
length: 15
V: TRBV6-9
D: -
CDR3: CASSYVARGQNTQYF
DNA: TGTGCCAGCAGTTATGTAGCGAGAGGTCAAAATACGCAGTATTTT

J: TRBJ1-5
size: -
length: 12
V: TRBV7-9
D: -
CDR3: CAWSADPGLQHF
DNA: TGTGCCTGGAGTGCCGACCCCGGACTTCAGCATTTT

J: TRBJ2-2
size: -
length: 12
V: TRBV2
D: TRBD1
CDR3: CASSGDRGELFF
DNA: TGTGCCAGCAGTGGGGACAGGGGGGAGCTGTTTTTT

J: TRBJ2-3
size: -
length: 17
V: TRBV7-2
D: -
CDR3: CASSLVRWEPSTDTQYF
DNA: TGTGCCAGCAGCTTAGTCAGGTGGGAGCCCTCCACAGATACGCAGTATTTT

J: TRBJ1-2
size: few
length: 17
V: TRBV10-3
D: -
CDR3: CASCPRGTPKANYGYTF
DNA: TGTGCCAGCTGCCCAAGGGGGACACCAAAAGCTAACTATGGCTACACCTTC

J: TRBJ2-7
size: many
length: 16
V: TRBV20-1
D: -
CDR3: CSASFSFGGEFYEQYF
DNA: TGCAGTGCTAGTTTCAGTTTCGGGGGCGAGTTCTACGAGCAGTACTTC

J: TRBJ2-5
size: -
length: 13
V: TRBV2
D: TRBD2
CDR3: CASRRTSVDTQYF
DNA: TGTGCCAGCAGGCGGACTAGCGTTGACACCCAGTACTTC

J: TRBJ2-5
size: many
length: 13
V: TRBV6-5
D: -
CDR3: CASSSTSLETQYF
DNA: TGTGCCAGCAGTTCGACTAGTTTGGAGACCCAGTACTTC

J: TRBJ1-6
size: -
length: 12
V: TRBV11-2
D: -
CDR3: CASSQMGSPLHF
DNA: TGTGCCAGCAGCCAAATGGGGTCACCCCTCCACTTT

J: TRBJ2-7
size: few
length: 14
V: TRBV3-1
D: TRBD1
CDR3: CASRAGTDSYEQYF
DNA: TGTGCCAGCAGAGCCGGGACAGACTCCTACGAGCAGTACTTC

J: TRBJ1-1
size: -
length: 16
V: TRBV20-1
D: TRBD1
CDR3: CSANGQGAVGNTEAFF
DNA: TGCAGTGCTAATGGGCAGGGGGCAGTTGGGAACACTGAAGCTTTCTTT

J: TRBJ1-1
size: -
length: 13
V: TRBV12-3/TRBV12-4
D: TRBD1
CDR3: CASSFQGAGGTFF
DNA: TGTGCCAGCAGTTTTCAAGGGGCAGGGGGAACTTTCTTT

J: TRBJ1-1
size: -
length: 16
V: TRBV6-5
D: -
CDR3: CASSYDGRQVNTEAFF
DNA: TGTGCCAGCAGTTACGACGGCAGACAAGTGAACACTGAAGCTTTCTTT

J: TRBJ2-7
size: many
length: 13
V: TRBV10-3
D: -
CDR3: CAISVQGLYEQYF
DNA: TGTGCCATCAGTGTACAGGGCTTGTACGAGCAGTACTTC

J: TRBJ1-2
size: -
length: 13
V: TRBV29-1
D: TRBD1
CDR3: CSLAGQGAEGYTF
DNA: TGCAGCTTAGCGGGACAGGGGGCAGAAGGCTACACCTTC

J: TRBJ2-2
size: few
length: 14
V: TRBV12-3/TRBV12-4
D: TRBD2
CDR3: CASSLGLAGWELFF
DNA: TGTGCCAGCAGTTTAGGACTAGCGGGGTGGGAGCTGTTTTTT

J: TRBJ2-5
size: -
length: 14
V: TRBV10-3
D: -
CDR3: CAISALGAGETQYF
DNA: TGTGCCATCAGTGCGTTGGGCGCGGGCGAGACCCAGTACTTC

J: TRBJ1-5
size: many
length: 17
V: TRBV12-3/TRBV12-4
D: -
CDR3: CASSTTGPRSRNQPQHF
DNA: TGTGCCAGCAGCACAACAGGCCCAAGGAGCAGGAATCAGCCCCAGCATTTT

J: TRBJ1-6
size: many
length: 15
V: TRBV25-1
D: -
CDR3: CASSASTGSNSPLHF
DNA: TGTGCCAGCAGTGCATCAACAGGGTCAAATTCACCCCTCCACTTT

J: TRBJ1-5
size: -
length: 16
V: TRBV2
D: TRBD1
CDR3: CASSEWETGGNQPQHF
DNA: TGTGCCAGCAGTGAATGGGAGACAGGGGGCAATCAGCCCCAGCATTTT

J: TRBJ2-7
size: many
length: 14
V: TRBV5-1
D: TRBD1
CDR3: CASSPIQGAYEQYF
DNA: TGCGCCAGCAGTCCTATACAGGGGGCCTACGAGCAGTACTTC

J: TRBJ1-6
size: -
length: 15
V: TRBV15
D: TRBD1
CDR3: CATSRADRAVSPLHF
DNA: TGTGCCACCAGCAGAGCGGACAGGGCGGTTTCACCCCTCCACTTT

J: TRBJ1-4
size: -
length: 11
V: TRBV6-5
D: TRBD1
CDR3: CASSRDRGLFF
DNA: TGTGCCAGCAGCCGGGACAGGGGACTGTTTTTT

J: TRBJ1-5
size: -
length: 15
V: TRBV10-3
D: -
CDR3: CAISTRQNSNQPQHF
DNA: TGTGCCATCAGTACGCGGCAGAATAGCAATCAGCCCCAGCATTTT

J: TRBJ2-7
size: -
length: 16
V: TRBV9
D: -
CDR3: CASSADRVSRSYEQYF
DNA: TGTGCCAGCAGCGCGGATCGGGTCTCGAGGAGCTACGAGCAGTACTTC

J: TRBJ1-5
size: -
length: 13
V: TRBV18
D: -
CDR3: CASSGGVKEPQHF
DNA: TGTGCCAGCTCAGGTGGTGTCAAGGAACCCCAGCATTTT

J: TRBJ1-2
size: -
length: 9
V: TRBV29-1
D: -
CDR3: CSVSYGYTF
DNA: TGCAGCGTGTCCTATGGCTACACCTTC

J: TRBJ2-1
size: -
length: 12
V: TRBV2
D: TRBD2
CDR3: CATTGTSGEQFF
DNA: TGTGCCACAACCGGGACTAGCGGGGAGCAGTTCTTC

J: TRBJ2-5
size: -
length: 13
V: TRBV29-1
D: -
CDR3: CSVVIGGNQPQYF
DNA: TGCAGCGTTGTCATCGGCGGCAATCAGCCCCAGTACTTC

J: TRBJ2-2
size: -
length: 13
V: TRBV12-3/TRBV12-4
D: -
CDR3: CASSFRQTGELFF
DNA: TGTGCCAGCAGTTTTCGTCAGACCGGGGAGCTGTTTTTT

J: TRBJ1-4
size: -
length: 14
V: TRBV7-2
D: -
CDR3: CASSSDGFGEKLFF
DNA: TGTGCCAGCAGCTCCGACGGTTTTGGGGAAAAACTGTTTTTT

J: TRBJ1-4
size: few
length: 13
V: TRBV27
D: TRBD1
CDR3: CASGKGGPEKLFF
DNA: TGTGCCAGCGGGAAAGGGGGCCCCGAAAAACTGTTTTTT

J: TRBJ2-1
size: -
length: 13
V: TRBV19
D: -
CDR3: CASSTPGFNEQFF
DNA: TGTGCCAGTAGTACCCCAGGGTTCAATGAGCAGTTCTTC

J: TRBJ2-2
size: few
length: 16
V: TRBV9
D: TRBD1
CDR3: CASSPGTGTNTGELFF
DNA: TGTGCCAGCAGCCCGGGGACAGGGACGAACACCGGGGAGCTGTTTTTT

J: TRBJ1-6
size: many
length: 13
V: TRBV20-1
D: -
CDR3: CSAKPSLKRSLHF
DNA: TGCAGTGCAAAACCTTCGCTGAAGCGGTCCCTCCACTTT

J: TRBJ2-7
size: -
length: 13
V: TRBV12-3/TRBV12-4
D: -
CDR3: CASSPQGNYEQYF
DNA: TGTGCCAGCAGTCCCCAGGGAAACTACGAGCAGTACTTC

J: TRBJ2-1
size: few
length: 14
V: TRBV29-1
D: TRBD2
CDR3: CSVAGSGRANEQFF
DNA: TGCAGCGTTGCGGGGAGCGGGAGGGCCAATGAGCAGTTCTTC

J: TRBJ2-5
size: -
length: 15
V: TRBV10-3
D: -
CDR3: CAISDRESSYNEQYF
DNA: TGTGCCATCAGTGACAGGGAAAGCTCCTACAATGAGCAGTACTTC

J: TRBJ1-2
size: -
length: 15
V: TRBV27
D: TRBD1
CDR3: CASSLSFGDRHGYTF
DNA: TGTGCCAGCAGTTTATCATTTGGGGACAGACATGGCTACACCTTC

J: TRBJ2-7
size: many
length: 14
V: TRBV5-1
D: -
CDR3: CASSLAAGAYEQYF
DNA: TGCGCCAGCAGCTTGGCCGCAGGAGCCTACGAGCAGTACTTC

J: TRBJ1-5
size: few
length: 15
V: TRBV6-2/TRBV6-3
D: -
CDR3: CASIHRYPSNQPQHF
DNA: TGTGCCAGCATCCACAGGTACCCGAGCAATCAGCCCCAGCATTTT

J: TRBJ2-7
size: few
length: 15
V: TRBV9
D: -
CDR3: CASSARSGSSYEQYF
DNA: TGTGCCAGCAGCGCAAGGAGTGGAAGCTCCTACGAGCAGTACTTC

J: TRBJ1-1
size: many
length: 11
V: TRBV19
D: -
CDR3: CASLEYTEAFF
DNA: TGTGCCAGCCTGGAGTACACTGAAGCTTTCTTT

J: TRBJ2-2
size: -
length: 19
V: TRBV20-1
D: TRBD2
CDR3: CSAKKVPASGRVYTGELFF
DNA: TGCAGTGCAAAGAAAGTACCGGCTAGCGGGAGGGTTTACACCGGGGAGCTGTTTTTT

J: TRBJ2-3
size: once
length: 16
V: TRBV24-1
D: -
CDR3: CATSERYSEGADTQYF
DNA: TGTGCCACCAGTGAACGGTATAGCGAGGGAGCAGATACGCAGTATTTT

J: TRBJ2-7
size: -
length: 14
V: TRBV7-9
D: TRBD1
CDR3: CASSLGTGTSEQYF
DNA: TGTGCCAGCAGCTTAGGGACAGGGACGAGCGAGCAGTACTTC

J: TRBJ2-7
size: many
length: 11
V: TRBV29-1
D: TRBD2
CDR3: CSVGEGIEQYF
DNA: TGCAGCGTTGGGGAGGGGATCGAGCAGTACTTC

J: TRBJ1-6
size: -
length: 15
V: TRBV9
D: TRBD1
CDR3: CASSYGTGEGSPLHF
DNA: TGTGCCAGCAGCTACGGGACAGGGGAGGGTTCACCCCTCCACTTT

J: TRBJ1-1
size: many
length: 14
V: TRBV7-9
D: -
CDR3: CASLIGGLNTEAFF
DNA: TGTGCCAGCCTGATTGGGGGGCTTAACACTGAAGCTTTCTTT

J: TRBJ1-4
size: many
length: 17
V: TRBV19
D: -
CDR3: CASSMGHPPRANEKLFF
DNA: TGTGCCAGTAGTATGGGACATCCACCAAGGGCTAATGAAAAACTGTTTTTT

J: TRBJ1-4
size: -
length: 14
V: TRBV10-3
D: TRBD1
CDR3: CASITQGTNEKLFF
DNA: TGTGCCAGCATCACACAGGGGACTAATGAAAAACTGTTTTTT

J: TRBJ1-2
size: -
length: 11
V: TRBV12-3/TRBV12-4
D: TRBD1
CDR3: CASSWDRVYTF
DNA: TGTGCCAGCAGCTGGGACAGGGTCTACACCTTC

J: TRBJ2-7
size: -
length: 14
V: TRBV7-3
D: TRBD1
CDR3: CASSSTGGRDEQYF
DNA: TGTGCCAGCAGCTCGACAGGGGGAAGGGATGAGCAGTACTTC

J: TRBJ1-1
size: -
length: 15
V: TRBV25-1
D: TRBD1
CDR3: CASSEYGIGGAEAFF
DNA: TGTGCCAGCAGTGAATACGGGATAGGGGGCGCAGAAGCTTTCTTT

J: TRBJ1-1
size: once
length: 15
V: TRBV9
D: TRBD1
CDR3: CASSPAGQGYTEAFF
DNA: TGTGCCAGCAGCCCAGCGGGACAGGGATACACTGAAGCTTTCTTT

J: TRBJ1-1
size: once
length: 13
V: TRBV25-1
D: -
CDR3: CASFGGSRTEAFF
DNA: TGTGCCAGCTTTGGGGGGAGTCGGACTGAAGCTTTCTTT